By its share, the clone carrying this TCR beta chain is medium-sized. These data come from a study of patients and donors after allogeneic stem cell transplantation. TCRdb passed the RT-PCR reads through MiXCR, listing each CDR3 protein once. The table lists 10,000 or so distinct CDR3 sequences, 5.9% of them singletons. This sequence was found in a human donor who was either an allogeneic HSCT recipient or a stem cell or donor lymphocyte infusion donor (not recorded which). It is not recorded whose cells these are; they may come from a transplant donor. Sequencing input: blood, either unsorted or a sorted T cell fraction (not recorded which).

The DNA for the CDR3 is TGCGCCAGCAGCCAAGATAGCGGGGTCGCGAACACCGGGGAGCTGTTTTTT. Residues: CASSQDSGVANTGELFF. The V call is TRBV4-1, the J call TRBJ2-2; 8 bases match TRBD2. The germline V gene has CDR1 MGHRA and CDR2 YSYEKL. This CDR3 contains 17 residues. The V gene end was trimmed by 0 bases and the J gene end by 0 bases; junction bases not matched to a gene: 3.